This T cell receptor (beta chain) was retrieved from a study of patients and donors after allogeneic stem cell transplantation. Via MiXCR, TCRdb re-called the RT-PCR reads, giving one row per CDR3 protein. Of 100,000 to 120,000 distinct CDR3 sequences in the sample, 35% were seen once. Looked up from germline, CDR1 is MDHEN and CDR2 is SYDVKM. V lost 4 bases and J 6 bases, leaving 13 bases between the germline ends. The CDR3 has 14 amino acids. The rearrangement uses TRBV28 and TRBJ2-1; possibly TRBD2 for D (6 bases). Sequencing was done on a sample of blood, either unsorted or a sorted T cell fraction (not recorded which). This receptor was taken from a human donor who was either an allogeneic HSCT recipient or a stem cell or donor lymphocyte infusion donor (not recorded which). It is not recorded whose cells these are; they may come from a transplant donor. Here the CDR3 reads CASSSRLGGNEQFF. CDR3 in DNA: TGTGCCAGCAGTTCGCGACTAGGAGGCAATGAGCAGTTCTTC.